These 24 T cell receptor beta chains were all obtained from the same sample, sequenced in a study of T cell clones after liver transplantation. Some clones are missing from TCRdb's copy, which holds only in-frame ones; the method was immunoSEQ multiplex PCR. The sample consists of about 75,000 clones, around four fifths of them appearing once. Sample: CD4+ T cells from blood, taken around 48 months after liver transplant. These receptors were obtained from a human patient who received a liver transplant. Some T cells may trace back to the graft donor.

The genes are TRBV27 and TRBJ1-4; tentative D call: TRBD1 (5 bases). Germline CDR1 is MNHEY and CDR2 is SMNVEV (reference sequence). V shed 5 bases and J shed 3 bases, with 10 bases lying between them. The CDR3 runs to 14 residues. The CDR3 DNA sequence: TGTGCCAGCAGTCCCCGGGACCCTAATGAAAAACTGTTTTTT. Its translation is CASSPRDPNEKLFF. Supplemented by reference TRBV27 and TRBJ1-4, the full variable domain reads EAQVTQNPRYLITVTGKKLTVTCSQNMNHEYMSWYRQDPGLGLRQIYYSMNVEVTDKGDVPEGYKVSRKEKRNFPLILESPSPNQTSLYFCASSPRDPNEKLFFGSGTQLSVL.

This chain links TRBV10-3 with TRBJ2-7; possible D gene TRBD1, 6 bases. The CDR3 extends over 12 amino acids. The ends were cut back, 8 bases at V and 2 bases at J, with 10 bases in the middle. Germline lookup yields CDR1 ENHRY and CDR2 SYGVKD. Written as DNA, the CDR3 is TGTGCCATCGCCGACAGGACCTACGAGCAGTACTTC. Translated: CAIADRTYEQYF.

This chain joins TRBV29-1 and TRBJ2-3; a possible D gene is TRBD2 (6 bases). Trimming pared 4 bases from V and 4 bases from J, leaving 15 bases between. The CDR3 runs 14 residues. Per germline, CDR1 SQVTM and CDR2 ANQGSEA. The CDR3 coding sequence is TGCAGCGTTGTAGAGGCGGGGTGGGCAGATACGCAGTATTTT. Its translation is CSVVEAGWADTQYF.

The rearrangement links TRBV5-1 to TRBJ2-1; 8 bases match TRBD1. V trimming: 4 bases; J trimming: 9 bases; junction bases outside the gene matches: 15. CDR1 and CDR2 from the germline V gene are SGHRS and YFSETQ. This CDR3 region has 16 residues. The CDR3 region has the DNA TGCGCCAGCAGCCCCGACGGCGGGACAGGCATCACTGAGCAGTTCTTC. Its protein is CASSPDGGTGITEQFF.

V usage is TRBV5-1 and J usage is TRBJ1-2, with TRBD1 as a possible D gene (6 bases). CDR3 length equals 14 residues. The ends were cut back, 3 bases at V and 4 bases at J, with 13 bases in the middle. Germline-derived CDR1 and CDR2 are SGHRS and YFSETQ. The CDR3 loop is CASSSQGQSYGYTF. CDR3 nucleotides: TGCGCCAGCAGCTCCCAAGGACAGTCCTATGGCTACACCTTC.

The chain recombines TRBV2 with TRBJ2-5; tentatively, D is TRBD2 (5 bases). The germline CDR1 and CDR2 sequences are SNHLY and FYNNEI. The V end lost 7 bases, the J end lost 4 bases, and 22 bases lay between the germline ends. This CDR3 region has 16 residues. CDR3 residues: CASTILRRGGRETQYF. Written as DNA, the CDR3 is TGTGCCAGCACCATACTAAGACGAGGAGGTCGAGAGACCCAGTACTTC. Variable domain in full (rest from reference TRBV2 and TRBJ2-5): EPEVTQTPSHQVTQMGQEVILRCVPISNHLYFYWYRQILGQKVEFLVSFYNNEISEKSEIFDDQFSVERPDGSNFTLKIRSTKLEDSAMYFCASTILRRGGRETQYFGPGTRLLVL.

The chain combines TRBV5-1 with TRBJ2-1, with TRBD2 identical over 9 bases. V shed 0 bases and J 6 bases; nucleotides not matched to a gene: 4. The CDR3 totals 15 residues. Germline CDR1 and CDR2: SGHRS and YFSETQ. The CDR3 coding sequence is TGCGCCAGCAGCTTGGCCCTAGCGGGGACCAATGAGCAGTTCTTC. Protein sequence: CASSLALAGTNEQFF.

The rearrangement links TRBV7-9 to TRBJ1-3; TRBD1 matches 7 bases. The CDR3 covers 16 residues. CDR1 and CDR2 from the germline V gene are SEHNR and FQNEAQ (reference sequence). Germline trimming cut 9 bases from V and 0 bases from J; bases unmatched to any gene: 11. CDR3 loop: CARTYDRAFSGNTIYF. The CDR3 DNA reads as TGTGCCAGAACTTACGACAGGGCGTTCTCTGGAAACACCATATATTTT.

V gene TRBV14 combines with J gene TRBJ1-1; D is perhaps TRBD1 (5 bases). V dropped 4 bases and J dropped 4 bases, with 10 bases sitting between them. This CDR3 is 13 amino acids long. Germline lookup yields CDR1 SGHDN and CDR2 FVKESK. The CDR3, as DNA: TGTGCCAGCAGCCCTCAGGGTACCACTGAAGCTTTCTTT. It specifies CASSPQGTTEAFF. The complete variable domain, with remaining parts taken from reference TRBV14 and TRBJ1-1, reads EAGVTQFPSHSVIEKGQTVTLRCDPISGHDNLYWYRRVMGKEIKFLLHFVKESKQDESGMPNNRFLAERTGGTYSTLKVQPAELEDSGVYFCASSPQGTTEAFFGQGTRLTVV.

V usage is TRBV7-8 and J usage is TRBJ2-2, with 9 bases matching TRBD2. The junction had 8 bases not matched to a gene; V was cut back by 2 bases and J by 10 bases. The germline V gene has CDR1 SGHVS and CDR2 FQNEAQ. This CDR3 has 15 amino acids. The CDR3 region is CASSLLAGLIAELFF. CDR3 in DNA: TGTGCCAGCAGCTTACTAGCGGGATTAATAGCGGAGCTGTTTTTT.

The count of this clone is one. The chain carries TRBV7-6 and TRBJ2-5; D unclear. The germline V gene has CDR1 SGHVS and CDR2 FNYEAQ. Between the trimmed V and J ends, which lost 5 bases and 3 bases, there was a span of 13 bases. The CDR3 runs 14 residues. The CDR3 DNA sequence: TGTGCCAGCAGCGTGCTCACCGGAGAAGAGACCCAGTACTTC. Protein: CASSVLTGEETQYF.

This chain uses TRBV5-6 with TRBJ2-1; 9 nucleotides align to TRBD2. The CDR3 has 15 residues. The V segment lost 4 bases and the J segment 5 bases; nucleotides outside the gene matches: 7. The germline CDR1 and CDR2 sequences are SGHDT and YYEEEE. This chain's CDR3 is CASSKRLAAHNEQFF. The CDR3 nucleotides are TGTGCCAGCAGCAAGCGACTAGCGGCACACAATGAGCAGTTCTTC.

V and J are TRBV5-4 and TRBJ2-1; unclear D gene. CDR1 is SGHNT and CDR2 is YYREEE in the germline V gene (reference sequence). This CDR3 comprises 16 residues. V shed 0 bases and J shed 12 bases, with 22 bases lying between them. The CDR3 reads CASSLASALQHVAQFF. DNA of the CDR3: TGTGCCAGCAGCTTGGCCTCAGCACTCCAACATGTAGCGCAGTTCTTC.

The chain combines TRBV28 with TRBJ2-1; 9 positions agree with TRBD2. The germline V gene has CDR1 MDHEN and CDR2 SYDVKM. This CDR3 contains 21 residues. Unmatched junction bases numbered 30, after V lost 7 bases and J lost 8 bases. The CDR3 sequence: CASTANRVFHGGRALGDEQFF. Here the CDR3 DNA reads TGTGCCAGCACCGCCAACAGGGTTTTTCATGGCGGGAGGGCCCTCGGAGATGAGCAGTTCTTC.

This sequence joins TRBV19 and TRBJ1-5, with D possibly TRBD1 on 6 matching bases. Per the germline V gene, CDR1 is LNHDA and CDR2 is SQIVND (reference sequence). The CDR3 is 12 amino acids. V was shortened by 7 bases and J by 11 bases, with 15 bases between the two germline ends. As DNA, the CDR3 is TGTGCCAGTAAGAACGCCCAGGGGTCCCAGCATTTT. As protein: CASKNAQGSQHF.

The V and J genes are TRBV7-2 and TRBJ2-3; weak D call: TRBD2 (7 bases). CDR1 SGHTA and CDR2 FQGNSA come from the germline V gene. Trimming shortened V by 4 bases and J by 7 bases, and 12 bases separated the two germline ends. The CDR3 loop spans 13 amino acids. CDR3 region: CASSSGGGYTQYF. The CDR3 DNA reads TGTGCCAGCAGCTCGGGGGGCGGGTATACGCAGTATTTT.

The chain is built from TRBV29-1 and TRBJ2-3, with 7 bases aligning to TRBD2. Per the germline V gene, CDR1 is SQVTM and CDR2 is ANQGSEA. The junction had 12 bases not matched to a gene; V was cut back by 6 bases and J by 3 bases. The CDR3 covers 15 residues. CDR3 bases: TGCAGCGTGGAACGCTTGGGGGGAGGGACAGATACGCAGTATTTT. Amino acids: CSVERLGGGTDTQYF.

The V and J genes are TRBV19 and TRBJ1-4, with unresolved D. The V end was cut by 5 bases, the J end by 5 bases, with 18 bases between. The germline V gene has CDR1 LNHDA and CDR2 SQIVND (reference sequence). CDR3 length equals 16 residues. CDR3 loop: CASSYRAWGGNEKLFF. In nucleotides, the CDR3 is TGTGCCAGTAGTTACCGTGCGTGGGGAGGGAATGAAAAACTGTTTTTT.

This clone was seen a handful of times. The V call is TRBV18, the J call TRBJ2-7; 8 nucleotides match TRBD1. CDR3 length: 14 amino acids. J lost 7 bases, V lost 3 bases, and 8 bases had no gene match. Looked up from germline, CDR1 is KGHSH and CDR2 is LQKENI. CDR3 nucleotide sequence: TGTGCCAGCTCACCTGGACAGGGTTCTAGGGAGCAGTACTTC. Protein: CASSPGQGSREQYF.

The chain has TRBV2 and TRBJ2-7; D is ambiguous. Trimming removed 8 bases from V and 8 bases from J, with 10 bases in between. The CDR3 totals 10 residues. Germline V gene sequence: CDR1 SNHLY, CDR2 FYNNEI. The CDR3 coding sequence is TGTGCCAGCGAGTCGGCAAAGCAGTACTTC. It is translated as CASESAKQYF.

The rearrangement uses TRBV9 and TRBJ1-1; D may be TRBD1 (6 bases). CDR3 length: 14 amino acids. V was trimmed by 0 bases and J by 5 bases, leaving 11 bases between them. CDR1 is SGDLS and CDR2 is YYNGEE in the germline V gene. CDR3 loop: CASSVEQGGTEAFF. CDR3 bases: TGTGCCAGCAGCGTAGAACAGGGAGGGACTGAAGCTTTCTTT.

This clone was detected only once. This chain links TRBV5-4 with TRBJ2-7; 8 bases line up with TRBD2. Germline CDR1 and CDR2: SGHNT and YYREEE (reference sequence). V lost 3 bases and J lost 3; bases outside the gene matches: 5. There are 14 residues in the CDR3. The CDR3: CASSWSGGGYEQYF. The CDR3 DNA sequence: TGTGCCAGCAGCTGGTCGGGAGGGGGCTACGAGCAGTACTTC.

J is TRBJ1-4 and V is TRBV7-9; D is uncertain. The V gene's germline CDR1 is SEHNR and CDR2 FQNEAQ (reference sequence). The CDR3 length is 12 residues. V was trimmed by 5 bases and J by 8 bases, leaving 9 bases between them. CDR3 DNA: TGTGCCAGCAGCCCTGACCCGGAAAAACTGTTTTTT. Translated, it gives CASSPDPEKLFF.

The CDR3 loop is CASSVAENYGYTF. CDR3 nucleotide sequence: TGTGCCAGCAGCGTAGCAGAGAACTATGGCTACACCTTC. The rearrangement joins TRBV9 to TRBJ1-2, with unresolved D. Trimming stripped 0 bases from V and 2 bases from J, with 5 bases between. CDR3 size: 13 residues. In germline, CDR1 is SGDLS, CDR2 YYNGEE.